These 29 T cell receptor beta chains were sequenced from one sample in a study of OX40 agonist ivuxolimab in advanced cancers. Method: immunoSEQ multiplex PCR; TCRdb's copy keeps in-frame clones and lacks some. The table lists about 69,000 clones, approximately 90% of them singletons. Sequencing used CD4+ or CD8+ T cells sorted from blood, obtained in a trial of the OX40 agonist ivuxolimab. These receptors all come from an adult with an advanced solid tumor such as melanoma, head and neck, liver or kidney cancer.

V usage is TRBV6-1 and J usage is TRBJ1-1; weak D call: TRBD1 (6 bases). CDR1 MNHNS and CDR2 SASEGT come from the germline V gene. The CDR3 length is 15 residues. Deletions cut 9 bases from V and 0 bases from J, with 17 bases between. As DNA, the CDR3 is TGTGCCAGTCAAGAGGGGGTTGGAATGAACACTGAAGCTTTCTTT. Protein: CASQEGVGMNTEAFF.

Remarks on this clone: The sample has other DNA sequences that encode this CDR3 too. V and J are TRBV30 and TRBJ2-7; 10 positions match TRBD2. The V segment lost 3 bases and the J segment 3 bases; nucleotides outside the gene matches: 8. Germline CDR1 GTSNPN, CDR2 SVGIG (reference sequence). The length of the CDR3 is 15 residues. The CDR3 sequence: CAWSPLAGAHYEQYF. DNA of the CDR3: TGTGCCTGGAGCCCCCTAGCGGGGGCCCACTACGAGCAGTACTTC.

The V call is TRBV7-3, the J call TRBJ2-1; 7 bases agree with TRBD2. The germline gives CDR1 SGHTA, CDR2 FQGTGA. The length of the CDR3 is 14 residues. Germline trimming cut 4 bases from V and 9 bases from J; bases unmatched to any gene: 9. Here the CDR3 reads CASSSGGGSGEQFF. The CDR3 DNA sequence: TGTGCCAGCAGCTCCGGGGGAGGGAGCGGTGAGCAGTTCTTC.

The table lists this clone with a count of one. The gene calls are TRBV6-1 and TRBJ1-2; 9 bases are a match to TRBD1. This CDR3 spans 17 amino acids. CDR1 MNHNS and CDR2 SASEGT come from the germline V gene. After removal of 4 bases from V and 0 bases from J, the junction contained 9 bases not matched to a gene. The CDR3 DNA follows: TGTGCCAGCAGTGCCGACCCGGGACAGGGTACTAACTATGGCTACACCTTC. Residues: CASSADPGQGTNYGYTF.

The chain links TRBV5-1 to TRBJ1-2; TRBD1 is a possible D gene (6 bases). The CDR3 is 15 residues long. The V gene's germline CDR1 is SGHRS and CDR2 YFSETQ. The germline V and J ends were trimmed by 1 base and 12 bases, with 22 bases remaining between them. The chain's CDR3 is CASSLWGDNESWDTF. The CDR3 DNA sequence: TGCGCCAGCAGCTTGTGGGGGGACAACGAATCGTGGGACACCTTC.

This chain links TRBV30 with TRBJ1-4; tentative D call: TRBD1 (5 bases). CDR1 and CDR2 from the germline V gene are GTSNPN and SVGIG (reference sequence). The V and J ends lost 2 bases and 8 bases respectively, with 15 bases between them. This CDR3 spans 14 amino acids. The CDR3 spells CAWSFGTAGEKLFF. The CDR3 DNA sequence: TGTGCCTGGAGTTTTGGGACGGCCGGGGAAAAACTGTTTTTT. The entire variable domain, with the rest obtained from reference TRBV30 and TRBJ1-4, is as follows: SQTIHQWPATLVQPVGSPLSLECTVEGTSNPNLYWYRQAAGRGLQLLFYSVGIGQISSEVPQNLSASRPQDRQFILSSKKLLLSDSGFYLCAWSFGTAGEKLFFGSGTQLSVL.

The V and J genes are TRBV14 and TRBJ2-5, with D maybe TRBD2 (6 bases). From germline, CDR1 is SGHDN and CDR2 FVKESK. The CDR3 covers 16 residues. Trimming cost V 3 bases and J 3 bases, with 17 bases left between them. The CDR3 DNA follows: TGTGCCAGCAGCCATTTGGACGGGAGAATGAAAGAGACCCAGTACTTC. Protein: CASSHLDGRMKETQYF.

The V gene is TRBV5-8, the J gene TRBJ2-7; TRBD1 aligns across 10 bases. Germline loops: CDR1 SGHTS, CDR2 YDEGEE. This CDR3 contains 14 residues. The junction had 7 bases not matched to a gene; V was cut back by 4 bases and J by 6 bases. The CDR3 DNA is TGTGCCAGCAGCACCGACAGGGGGCGCTCCGAGCAGTACTTC. It is translated as CASSTDRGRSEQYF. Supplemented by reference TRBV5-8 and TRBJ2-7, the full variable domain reads EAGVTQSPTHLIKTRGQQATLRCSPISGHTSVYWYQQALGLGLQFLLWYDEGEERNRGNFPPRFSGRQFPNYSSELNVNALELEDSALYLCASSTDRGRSEQYFGPGTRLTVT.

The gene calls are TRBV4-3 and TRBJ2-7; D tentatively reads TRBD1 or TRBD2 (5 bases each). Between the trimmed V and J ends, which lost 3 bases and 4 bases, there was a span of 13 bases. The CDR3 has 14 residues. From germline, CDR1 is LGHNA and CDR2 YSLEER. CDR3 protein: CASSQSGQGYEQYF. The CDR3 region has the DNA TGCGCCAGCAGCCAGTCGGGGCAGGGTTACGAGCAGTACTTC.

V is TRBV27 and J is TRBJ2-4, with D uncertain. CDR3 length equals 17 residues. V lost 5 bases and J lost 1, with 18 bases in between. CDR1 and CDR2 from the germline V gene are MNHEY and SMNVEV (reference sequence). CDR3 sequence: CASSIRPPVSAKNIQYF. The DNA for the CDR3 is TGTGCCAGCAGTATTCGACCCCCTGTATCGGCCAAAAACATTCAGTACTTC.

The sample holds one count of this clone. This chain links TRBV4-3 with TRBJ2-5; 9 positions match TRBD2. Germline lookup yields CDR1 LGHNA and CDR2 YSLEER. Trimming removed 1 base from V and 3 bases from J; junction bases left unmatched: 18. The CDR3 is 20 amino acids. For the CDR3, the DNA is TGCGCCAGCAGCCAAGGGTATTGGGGGCGGGGGGGCCAAGACAAAGAGACCCAGTACTTC. Translation: CASSQGYWGRGGQDKETQYF.

The chain combines TRBV2 with TRBJ2-7; 8 nucleotides match TRBD2. Germline V CDR1 and CDR2: SNHLY, FYNNEI. This CDR3 has 15 residues. The J segment lost 5 bases and the V segment lost 6 bases, leaving 12 bases of the junction unmatched. CDR3 nucleotides: TGTGCCAGCAGACGGGGGGGCCAGGCGGCCCACGAGCAGTACTTC. Translating gives CASRRGGQAAHEQYF. Together with reference TRBV2 and TRBJ2-7, the CDR3 gives the full variable domain: EPEVTQTPSHQVTQMGQEVILRCVPISNHLYFYWYRQILGQKVEFLVSFYNNEISEKSEIFDDQFSVERPDGSNFTLKIRSTKLEDSAMYFCASRRGGQAAHEQYFGPGTRLTVT.

The V call is TRBV25-1, the J call TRBJ1-1; D might be TRBD1 (6 bases). CDR1 and CDR2 (germline): MGHDK, SYGVNS. The CDR3 is 11 residues long. With 10 bases removed from V and 5 bases from J, the gap between germline ends came to 11 bases. The CDR3 bases are TGTGCCACCGTACAGGGAACTGAAGCTTTCTTT. It is translated as CATVQGTEAFF.

This clone was detected a few times. The DNA for the CDR3 is TGTGCCAGCAGCTTTAGCGTCGATGAGCAGTTCTTC. Protein: CASSFSVDEQFF. The chain uses TRBV7-2 and TRBJ2-1; a weak D match, TRBD2 (5 bases). Germline loops: CDR1 SGHTA, CDR2 FQGNSA. This CDR3 region has 12 residues. Trimming left V 3 bases short and J 8 bases short, with 8 bases between.

The V and J genes are TRBV7-2 and TRBJ1-1; D not resolved. CDR3 size: 13 residues. CDR1 is SGHTA, CDR2 FQGNSA, per germline. Trimming took off 3 bases at V and 8 bases at J, with 13 bases between the two ends. The CDR3 here is CASSFLGPGEAFF. As DNA, the CDR3 is TGTGCCAGCAGCTTCCTAGGACCCGGCGAAGCTTTCTTT.

This clone is termed medium-sized (0.01 to 0.1%). This chain connects TRBV7-3 to TRBJ2-7; D possibly corresponds to TRBD2 (5 bases). The germline V and J ends were trimmed by 5 bases and 3 bases, with 17 bases remaining between them. The germline V gene encodes CDR1 SGHTA and CDR2 FQGTGA. The CDR3 is made up of 15 amino acids. The CDR3 reads CASSPGPGRVYEQYF. Written as DNA, the CDR3 is TGTGCCAGCAGCCCCGGGCCTGGGCGGGTCTACGAGCAGTACTTC.

The chain employs TRBV5-4 and TRBJ2-2; D possibly corresponds to TRBD1 (5 bases). CDR3 length: 15 residues. The germline V and J ends were trimmed by 0 bases and 4 bases, with 10 bases remaining between them. Germline V gene lookup returns CDR1 SGHNT and CDR2 YYREEE (reference sequence). DNA of the CDR3: TGTGCCAGCAGCTTGGAAGACAGAAGCACCGGGGAGCTGTTTTTT. It is translated as CASSLEDRSTGELFF.

The chain has TRBV2 and TRBJ1-5; the D is unclear. CDR3 size: 13 residues. CDR1 SNHLY and CDR2 FYNNEI come from the germline V gene. The V gene lost 3 bases and the J gene lost 4 bases, with 7 bases spanning the gap. CDR3 in amino acids: CASSEGNNQPQHF. The CDR3 DNA reads as TGTGCCAGCAGTGAGGGGAATAATCAGCCCCAGCATTTT.

The chain employs TRBV14 and TRBJ1-2; TRBD1 might be the D (6 bases). Germline assignment: CDR1 SGHDN and CDR2 FVKESK. This CDR3 spans 13 amino acids. Trimming removed 3 bases from V and 2 bases from J, with 7 bases in between. In DNA form, the CDR3 reads TGTGCCAGCAGCCACGGGACAAACTATGGCTACACCTTC. Translating it yields CASSHGTNYGYTF.

This chain joins TRBV5-6 and TRBJ1-1; D is perhaps TRBD1 (6 bases). The CDR3 runs 15 residues. Per the germline V gene, CDR1 is SGHDT and CDR2 is YYEEEE. The V and J ends lost 4 bases and 3 bases respectively, with 16 bases between them. The DNA for the CDR3 is TGTGCCAGCAGCGACTCCGGGACACTCTACACTGAAGCTTTCTTT. As protein: CASSDSGTLYTEAFF.

The chain links TRBV14 to TRBJ2-5; a possible D gene is TRBD1 (6 bases). V was clipped by 4 bases and J by 5 bases, with 14 bases between them. Germline CDR1 SGHDN, CDR2 FVKESK. CDR3 size: 14 residues. The CDR3 sequence: CASSLQQGTETQYF. The CDR3 coding sequence is TGTGCCAGCAGCCTGCAACAGGGTACGGAGACCCAGTACTTC.

This clone was detected only once. V and J are TRBV5-4 and TRBJ1-4; unclear D gene. V lost 4 bases, J lost 0 bases, and 13 bases lay in between. Germline V lookup: CDR1 SGHNT, CDR2 YYREEE (reference sequence). The CDR3 loop spans 16 amino acids. CDR3 protein: CASSPSSGPTNEKLFF. CDR3 nucleotide sequence: TGTGCCAGCAGCCCTTCCTCCGGACCAACTAATGAAAAACTGTTTTTT.

The rearrangement uses TRBV2 and TRBJ2-1; the D gene is possibly TRBD1 (5 bases). CDR1 is SNHLY, CDR2 FYNNEI, per germline. The V end was cut by 5 bases, the J end by 3 bases, with 17 bases between. CDR3 size: 16 residues. The CDR3 DNA reads TGTGCCAGCAGTAGACAGCGCTTCAACGGCTACAATGAGCAGTTCTTC. Residues: CASSRQRFNGYNEQFF.

The chain has TRBV30 and TRBJ1-2; 8 bases are shared with TRBD1. Germline CDR1 GTSNPN, CDR2 SVGIG (reference sequence). J lost 0 bases, V lost 6 bases, and 6 bases had no gene match. The CDR3 is 14 residues long. The CDR3 DNA reads as TGTGCCTGCCACACGACAGGGGCTAACTATGGCTACACCTTC. Translating it yields CACHTTGANYGYTF.

The chain couples TRBV29-1 to TRBJ2-3; D call uncertain. CDR1 and CDR2 from the germline V gene are SQVTM and ANQGSEA. V was cut by 1 base and J by 1 base, with 6 bases left in between. CDR3 length: 13 residues. The CDR3 here is CSVEVPGTDTQYF. DNA for the CDR3: TGCAGCGTTGAAGTCCCAGGCACAGATACGCAGTATTTT.

The chain joins TRBV5-6 to TRBJ2-1, with a possible D match to TRBD1 (8 bases). In germline, CDR1 is SGHDT, CDR2 YYEEEE. The CDR3 length is 16 residues. With 4 bases removed from V and 7 bases from J, the gap between germline ends came to 21 bases. DNA for the CDR3: TGTGCCAGCAGCCAGTTTTTTGGACAGGGAGGGAATGAGCAGTTCTTC. Translated, it gives CASSQFFGQGGNEQFF.

The V call is TRBV7-9, the J call TRBJ2-7, with 8 bases fitting TRBD1. The CDR3 contains 15 residues. Germline V gives CDR1 SEHNR, CDR2 FQNEAQ (reference sequence). V gave up 1 base and J gave up 3 bases; unmatched junction bases: 5. In nucleotides, the CDR3 is TGTGCCAGCAGCTTAGGGGGGACAGGCTTCTACGAGCAGTACTTC. Translated: CASSLGGTGFYEQYF.

This rearrangement joins TRBV5-4 to TRBJ2-1, with 15 positions matching TRBD2. Unmatched junction bases numbered 11, after V lost 4 bases and J lost 9 bases. The length of the CDR3 is 17 residues. Germline V gene sequence: CDR1 SGHNT, CDR2 YYREEE (reference sequence). The CDR3 coding sequence is TGTGCCAGCAGCATGGAATTCCCGGGACTAGCGGGAGGTGAGCAGTTCTTC. The encoded protein is CASSMEFPGLAGGEQFF.

A remark on this clone: Other nucleotide sequences from this sample produce the same CDR3. This chain joins TRBV5-1 and TRBJ2-7; D is uncertain. CDR1 is SGHRS, CDR2 YFSETQ, per germline. The CDR3 is 14 amino acids. V was cut by 0 bases and J by 1 base, with 8 bases left in between. The CDR3: CASSLVAGSYEQYF. The CDR3 DNA reads as TGCGCCAGCAGCTTGGTAGCAGGATCCTACGAGCAGTACTTC.